This T cell receptor (beta chain) came from a study of cytomegalovirus exposure and HLA in healthy donors. Findings and limits, study-wide: Presence/absence analyses took donor sequencing depth as roughly uniform. Data from an earlier analysis indicated that most TCR beta V segments were productive either about 90% or about 30% of the time.

The study ran its PCR with 60 Vbeta and 13 Jbeta primers. Authors' analysis steps: A later analysis counted approximately 80 million unique TCR beta chains, 9.5 million to 12 million shared. Clones were sequenced by immunoSEQ multiplex PCR, and TCRdb holds only the in-frame ones, with some missing. The D gene and trimming were derived from the DNA, and the V and J assignments and clone size from that table. The sample has under 170,000 clones, approximately 60% seen once. On this clone itself: Its antigen is undetermined.

The junction had 7 bases not matched to a gene; V was cut back by 7 bases and J by 4 bases. CDR1 and CDR2 (germline): SGHDT, YYEEEE. The CDR3 is made up of 14 amino acids. The V and J genes are TRBV5-6 and TRBJ2-1; 8 nucleotides agree with TRBD1. The sample was PBMCs. This sequence originates from a woman between 55 and 75 years old in good health and CMV-seropositive. This CDR3 is CASLRTGRYNEQFF. CDR3 DNA sequence: TGTGCCAGCCTCCGGACAGGGAGATACAATGAGCAGTTCTTC.